This T cell receptor beta chain was found in a study of cytomegalovirus exposure and HLA in healthy donors. Donors were ostensibly healthy at sampling, although undocumented immune exposures were probable. This clone was seen a single time. The antigen remains undetermined. The PCR used 60 Vbeta and 13 Jbeta primers. Some clones are missing from TCRdb's copy, which holds only in-frame ones; the method was immunoSEQ multiplex PCR. The sample holds roughly 200,000 clones, roughly 90% seen once. Findings and caveats of the study: An analysis was carried out later, and it reportedly showed fewer N-insertions in an Asian-associated ancestry cluster than the approximately 700-donor mean.

The sequencing sample was made of PBMCs. This TCR came from a boy aged 2 to 10 in good health and CMV-seronegative.

CDR3 sequence reads: CASSDDGGAGFSTDTQYF. DNA for the CDR3: TGTGCCAGCAGTGATGATGGGGGGGCCGGTTTTAGCACAGATACGCAGTATTTT. V usage is TRBV2 and J usage is TRBJ2-3; tentatively, D is TRBD2 (7 bases). Germline V gene data show CDR1 as SNHLY and CDR2 as FYNNEI. The CDR3 loop spans 18 amino acids. V was cut by 3 bases and J by 0 bases, with 19 bases left in between.